A single sample gave rise to the 11 T cell receptor beta chains below, sequenced in a study of tumor and adjacent non-tumor tissue in lung cancer. This sample's RNA came from whole unsorted tissue. Three rounds of nested PCR, following a modified ARM-PCR protocol, produced the TCRbeta library. TCRdb re-analysed the multiplex PCR reads in MiXCR, keeping a single row per CDR3 protein. The sample consists of 60,000 to 85,000 distinct CDR3 sequences, around four fifths of them appearing once. The sample comprised lung tumor tissue. These receptors were collected from a woman in her forties or fifties with non-small cell lung cancer.

A word on this clonotype: This sequence may be a read error, since a much larger clone differs from it by one base. This CDR3 is CASGVRGEGEQYF. The CDR3 DNA reads TGTGCCAGCGGCGTCAGGGGTGAAGGGGAGCAGTACTTC. The rearrangement uses TRBV7-9 and TRBJ2-7, with D possibly TRBD1 on 6 matching bases. In germline, CDR1 is SEHNR, CDR2 FQNEAQ (reference sequence). The CDR3 covers 13 residues. V was trimmed by 8 bases and J by 7 bases, leaving 18 bases between them. The whole variable domain, remainder taken from reference TRBV7-9 and TRBJ2-7, is DTGVSQNPRHKITKRGQNVTFRCDPISEHNRLYWYRQTLGQGPEFLTYFQNEAQLEKSRLLSDRFSAERPKGSFSTLEIQRTEQGDSAMYLCASGVRGEGEQYFGPGTRLTVT.

As for this clonotype: The missing conserved phenylalanine or tryptophan at the end of this CDR3 makes a read error likely. It is unclear where the CDR3 begins or ends on the DNA, so no DNA is shown, and the CDR3 is as TCRdb lists it. The V call is TRBV11-2, the J call TRBJ1-1; TRBD1, the table's D call, was not compared with the DNA. Germline V gene lookup returns CDR1 SGHAT and CDR2 FQNNGV. The CDR3 is 14 amino acids long, termini counted. The CDR3 region is CAGSFLDRGTEAFI.

As to this clonotype: This sequence may be a read error, since a much larger clone differs from it by one base. The gene calls are TRBV6-2 or TRBV6-3 and TRBJ2-1, with 10 bases aligning to TRBD1. V was pared by 4 bases and J by 2 bases, with 5 bases of the junction left unmatched. CDR3 size: 16 residues. CDR1 MNHEY and CDR2 SVGEGT come from the germline V gene. As DNA, the CDR3 is TGTGCCAGCAGTTCATGGACAGGGGGAGCCTACAATGAGCAGTTCTTC. Residues: CASSSWTGGAYNEQFF.

The J gene is TRBJ2-7, the V gene TRBV6-6; 8 bases are a match to TRBD2. The CDR3 runs 17 residues. The V segment lost 6 bases and the J segment 0 bases; nucleotides outside the gene matches: 13. Germline CDR1 reads MNHNY; CDR2 reads SVGAGI (reference sequence). The CDR3, as DNA: TGTGCCAGCAGGGACGTAGATAGCGGGAACCCCTCCTACGAGCAGTACTTC. Translated, it gives CASRDVDSGNPSYEQYF.

A word on this clonotype: A single base separates this from a much larger clone, so it may be a read error. V usage is TRBV11-2 and J usage is TRBJ2-7, with 8 bases fitting TRBD2. The germline gives CDR1 SGHAT, CDR2 FQNNGV. The trim removed 7 bases at V and 6 bases at J, leaving 17 bases unmatched. The CDR3 sequence is 16 residues long. CDR3 DNA sequence: TGTGCCAGCAACTACGGCGGGAGGACCTCGGGAAGCGAGCAGTACTTC. Translating it yields CASNYGGRTSGSEQYF.

In the case of this clonotype: The junction departs from the called germline gene at one end, perhaps through a read error. This chain joins TRBV30 and TRBJ1-4; perhaps TRBD1 as D (5 bases). This CDR3 comprises 13 residues. CDR1 is GTSNPN, CDR2 SVGIG, per germline (reference sequence). CDR3 residues: CVWTGTQGAKLFF. The CDR3 DNA follows: TGTGTCTGGACCGGGACCCAAGGCGCAAAACTGTTTTTT.

This clonotype was seen more than once but under ten times. V gene TRBV19 combines with J gene TRBJ1-5; possibly TRBD1 for D (6 bases). Germline CDR1 and CDR2: LNHDA and SQIVND (reference sequence). The CDR3 sequence is 14 residues long. Trimming took off 9 bases at V and 4 bases at J, with 16 bases between the two ends. In nucleotides, the CDR3 is TGTGCCAGCGTAGGACAGACGAGTAATCAGCCCCAGCATTTT. This codes for CASVGQTSNQPQHF.

The rearrangement uses TRBV29-1 and TRBJ2-7, with D perhaps matching TRBD1 or TRBD2 (6 bases each). Germline V lookup: CDR1 SQVTM, CDR2 ANQGSEA. This CDR3 comprises 15 residues. V lost 4 bases and J lost 7, with 23 bases in between. CDR3 DNA sequence: TGCAGCGTTGCCGCCGGGATTAGCGGAGGGGGTGAGCAGTACTTC. Protein sequence: CSVAAGISGGGEQYF.

Remarks on this clonotype: Its ends do not fully match the called genes, so a read error is possible. V usage is TRBV12-3 or TRBV12-4 and J usage is TRBJ1-5; D may be TRBD1 (6 bases). CDR3 length: 14 residues. The CDR3 coding sequence is TGTGCCAGCAGTATAAGGGGGGAGGGTCAGCCCCAACATTTT. This sequence encodes CASSIRGEGQPQHF.

This clonotype was observed at least ten times. V usage is TRBV12-3 or TRBV12-4 and J usage is TRBJ2-7; 14 positions match TRBD2. V lost 5 bases and J lost 3; bases outside the gene matches: 12. The CDR3 is 18 residues long. The CDR3 spells CASSHSLGLAGGGYEQYF. The CDR3 DNA is TGTGCCAGCAGTCACTCCCTCGGACTAGCGGGAGGTGGCTACGAGCAGTACTTC.

The chain joins TRBV25-1 to TRBJ1-5; D not resolved. The CDR3 length is 16 residues. The ends were cut back, 1 base at V and 2 bases at J, with 12 bases in the middle. The V gene's germline CDR1 is MGHDK and CDR2 SYGVNS. CDR3 sequence: CASSESAGFGNQPQHF. The DNA for the CDR3 is TGTGCCAGCAGTGAATCGGCGGGATTTGGCAATCAGCCCCAGCATTTT.